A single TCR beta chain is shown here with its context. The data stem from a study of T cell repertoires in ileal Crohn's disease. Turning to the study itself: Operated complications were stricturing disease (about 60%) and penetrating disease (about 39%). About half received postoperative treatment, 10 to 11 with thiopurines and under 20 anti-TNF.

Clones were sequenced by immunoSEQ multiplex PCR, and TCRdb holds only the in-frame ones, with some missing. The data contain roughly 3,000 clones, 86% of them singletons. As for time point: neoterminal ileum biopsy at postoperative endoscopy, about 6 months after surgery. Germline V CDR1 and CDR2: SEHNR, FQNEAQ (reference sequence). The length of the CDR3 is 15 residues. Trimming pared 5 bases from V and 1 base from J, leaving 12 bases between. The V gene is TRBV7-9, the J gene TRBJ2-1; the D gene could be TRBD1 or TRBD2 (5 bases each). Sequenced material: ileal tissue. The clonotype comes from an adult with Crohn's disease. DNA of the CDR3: TGTGCCAGCAGCCGGAAGAGGGGATCCTACAATGAGCAGTTCTTC. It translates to CASSRKRGSYNEQFF.